This entry lists 30 T cell receptor beta chains sequenced from one sample in a study of technical replicates of blood from several donors. Profiling relied on immunoSEQ multiplex PCR, and the TCRdb table lists in-frame clones only, not all of them. Of 9,000 to 15,000 clones detected, 94% appear once; the ten largest clones hold 7.6%. The sample was PBMCs. These TCRs come from a human donor in good health.

This clone was counted a single time. This chain uses TRBV30 with TRBJ2-5; 14 bases match TRBD2. The CDR3 is 17 residues long. Germline V gives CDR1 GTSNPN, CDR2 SVGIG (reference sequence). V lost 1 base, J lost 4 bases, and 8 bases stayed unmatched. CDR3 nucleotide sequence: TGTGCCTGGAGTGCGGGACTAGCGGGAGTGGCAGGAGAGACCCAGTACTTC. It is translated as CAWSAGLAGVAGETQYF. Full variable domain (rest looked up from reference TRBV30 and TRBJ2-5): SQTIHQWPATLVQPVGSPLSLECTVEGTSNPNLYWYRQAAGRGLQLLFYSVGIGQISSEVPQNLSASRPQDRQFILSSKKLLLSDSGFYLCAWSAGLAGVAGETQYFGPGTRLLVL.

V is TRBV7-2 and J is TRBJ1-4; D gene unclear. V lost 4 bases and J lost 5, with 14 bases in between. The CDR3 is 15 residues long. Looked up from germline, CDR1 is SGHTA and CDR2 is FQGNSA. The CDR3: CASSSNPNSNEKLFF. CDR3 coding DNA: TGTGCCAGCAGCTCCAACCCCAACTCAAATGAAAAACTGTTTTTT.

The V call is TRBV11-2, the J call TRBJ2-2; 9 bases match TRBD2. The CDR3 is made up of 16 amino acids. Trimming at V came to 5 bases and at J to 7 bases, leaving 11 bases not matched to a gene. The germline V gene encodes CDR1 SGHAT and CDR2 FQNNGV. The CDR3 DNA reads TGTGCCAGCAGCCTTGTAGGTAGCGGGAGAGGCGGGGAGCTGTTTTTT. It is translated as CASSLVGSGRGGELFF.

This chain links TRBV5-6 with TRBJ1-1; 8 bases align to TRBD1. CDR3 length: 15 residues. J lost 3 bases, V lost 1 base, and 5 bases had no gene match. The germline V gene encodes CDR1 SGHDT and CDR2 YYEEEE. CDR3 nucleotide sequence: TGTGCCAGCAGCTTGCAGGGGGCTTGGGACACTGAAGCTTTCTTT. It yields the protein CASSLQGAWDTEAFF.

The chain combines TRBV7-3 with TRBJ2-1, with TRBD1 matching 7 bases. Germline V lookup: CDR1 SGHTA, CDR2 FQGTGA. CDR3 length: 14 amino acids. V trimming: 5 bases; J trimming: 5 bases; junction bases outside the gene matches: 6. The CDR3: CASSTGQVNNEQFF. In nucleotides, the CDR3 is TGTGCCAGCAGCACCGGACAGGTAAACAATGAGCAGTTCTTC.

J is TRBJ2-1 and V is TRBV4-1; the match to TRBD2 covers 7 bases. Looked up from germline, CDR1 is MGHRA and CDR2 is YSYEKL. The CDR3 consists of 16 residues. V trimming: 4 bases; J trimming: 5 bases; junction bases outside the gene matches: 11. CDR3 loop: CASSRGAGVRDNEQFF. DNA of the CDR3: TGCGCCAGCAGCCGCGGGGCGGGGGTTCGGGACAATGAGCAGTTCTTC.

The chain uses TRBV5-1 and TRBJ1-4; 11 nucleotides line up with TRBD1. Germline V gives CDR1 SGHRS, CDR2 YFSETQ. The CDR3 has 15 amino acids. J was trimmed by 3 bases and V by 7 bases; bases with no gene match: 5. The CDR3 loop is CASGGTGGANEKLFF. CDR3 DNA sequence: TGCGCCAGCGGCGGGACAGGGGGTGCTAATGAAAAACTGTTTTTT. The entire variable domain, with the rest obtained from reference TRBV5-1 and TRBJ1-4, is as follows: KAGVTQTPRYLIKTRGQQVTLSCSPISGHRSVSWYQQTPGQGLQFLFEYFSETQRNKGNFPGRFSGRQFSNSRSEMNVSTLELGDSALYLCASGGTGGANEKLFFGSGTQLSVL.

The chain couples TRBV7-7 to TRBJ1-3; no clear D. The V gene lost 6 bases and the J gene lost 4 bases, with 10 bases spanning the gap. Germline CDR1 is SSHAT and CDR2 is FNYEAQ (reference sequence). This CDR3 comprises 13 residues. The CDR3 protein is CASSKERGNTIYF. The CDR3, as DNA: TGTGCCAGCAGTAAGGAGAGGGGAAACACCATATATTTT.

The rearrangement uses TRBV18 and TRBJ1-1; D is undetermined. CDR1 is KGHSH and CDR2 is LQKENI in the germline V gene. The CDR3 length is 15 residues. The V gene lost 2 bases and the J gene lost 11 bases, with 21 bases spanning the gap. In nucleotides, the CDR3 is TGTGCCAGCTCACCATATGGAGCGGCGGGCGCCGGGGCTTTCTTT. As protein: CASSPYGAAGAGAFF.

The chain recombines TRBV27 with TRBJ1-5; D may be TRBD1 (5 bases). This CDR3 is built from 12 residues. Per germline, CDR1 MNHEY and CDR2 SMNVEV (reference sequence). V was cut by 2 bases and J by 7 bases, with 6 bases left in between. CDR3 amino acids: CASSLRGQPQHF. CDR3 DNA: TGTGCCAGCAGTTTAAGGGGACAGCCCCAGCATTTT.

V usage is TRBV9 and J usage is TRBJ1-3; a weak D match, TRBD1 (6 bases). CDR3 size: 17 residues. The V gene's germline CDR1 is SGDLS and CDR2 YYNGEE. V lost 4 bases, J lost 4 bases, and 21 bases lay in between. CDR3: CASSPPGGARRGNTIYF. The CDR3 region has the DNA TGTGCCAGCAGCCCTCCGGGGGGGGCTCGGCGAGGAAACACCATATATTTT.

This chain connects TRBV5-1 to TRBJ2-3; TRBD2 matches at 7 bases. Germline loops: CDR1 SGHRS, CDR2 YFSETQ. After removal of 0 bases from V and 3 bases from J, the junction contained 7 bases not matched to a gene. CDR3 length: 16 residues. The CDR3 nucleotides read TGCGCCAGCAGCTTGGAATTGGCTAGCGGAACAGATACGCAGTATTTT. Protein sequence: CASSLELASGTDTQYF.

The rearrangement links TRBV7-3 to TRBJ1-4, with D possibly being TRBD1 (5 bases). Germline-derived CDR1 and CDR2 are SGHTA and FQGTGA. The CDR3 is 14 residues long. With 4 bases removed from V and 4 bases from J, the gap between germline ends came to 10 bases. CDR3 in amino acids: CASSSSGVNEKLFF. The CDR3 bases are TGTGCCAGCAGCTCCTCGGGGGTTAATGAAAAACTGTTTTTT.

In this sample, this clone turned up once. V usage is TRBV4-2 and J usage is TRBJ1-4; TRBD1 matches 10 bases. The CDR3 is 16 residues long. The trim removed 1 base at V and 5 bases at J, leaving 4 bases unmatched. The germline gives CDR1 LGHNA, CDR2 YNFKEQ. The CDR3 DNA is TGTGCCAGCAGCCAAGCGACAGGGGGCACGAATGAAAAACTGTTTTTT. This translates into CASSQATGGTNEKLFF.

The chain carries TRBV7-9 and TRBJ1-2; 8 bases line up with TRBD1. After removal of 5 bases from V and 0 bases from J, the junction contained 8 bases not matched to a gene. The germline gives CDR1 SEHNR, CDR2 FQNEAQ (reference sequence). The CDR3 consists of 16 residues. In DNA form, the CDR3 reads TGTGCCAGCAGCCCCTGGGACAGGCCAACTAACTATGGCTACACCTTC. Protein product: CASSPWDRPTNYGYTF. The whole variable domain, filled in from reference TRBV7-9 and TRBJ1-2, reads DTGVSQNPRHKITKRGQNVTFRCDPISEHNRLYWYRQTLGQGPEFLTYFQNEAQLEKSRLLSDRFSAERPKGSFSTLEIQRTEQGDSAMYLCASSPWDRPTNYGYTFGSGTRLTVV.

J is TRBJ2-1 and V is TRBV13, with TRBD2 matching 8 bases. The V and J ends lost 5 bases and 9 bases, in that order; junction bases with no gene match: 18. This CDR3 region has 17 residues. Germline V gene sequence: CDR1 PRHDT, CDR2 FYEKMQ (reference sequence). The DNA of the CDR3 is TGTGCCAGCAGCCAGCCTCTCGGACTAGCCCTACCAATTGAGCAGTTCTTC. It translates to CASSQPLGLALPIEQFF.

In this sample, this clone turned up once. This chain links TRBV28 with TRBJ1-1; 7 nucleotides agree with TRBD1. The trim removed 4 bases at V and 4 bases at J, leaving 12 bases unmatched. The CDR3 is 16 amino acids. From germline, CDR1 is MDHEN and CDR2 SYDVKM. This CDR3 reads CASSSPRTGESTEAFF. DNA for the CDR3: TGTGCCAGCAGTTCCCCCCGGACAGGCGAGTCCACTGAAGCTTTCTTT.

This rearrangement joins TRBV7-2 to TRBJ2-3; TRBD1 is a possible D gene (6 bases). The CDR3 extends over 14 amino acids. The germline V gene encodes CDR1 SGHTA and CDR2 FQGNSA. V was cut by 0 bases and J by 4 bases, with 8 bases left in between. The CDR3 DNA sequence: TGTGCCAGCAGCTTAGCGAAGGGGGCAGATACGCAGTATTTT. It is translated as CASSLAKGADTQYF.

V usage is TRBV10-2 and J usage is TRBJ2-5; no reliable D call. The ends were cut back, 7 bases at V and 4 bases at J, with 13 bases in the middle. The germline V gene has CDR1 WSHSY and CDR2 SAAADI. This CDR3 comprises 13 residues. The CDR3 is CASKVLHLETQYF. The CDR3 DNA follows: TGCGCCAGCAAAGTACTTCATCTAGAGACCCAGTACTTC.

The V and J genes are TRBV19 and TRBJ2-6; D is undetermined. The V end was cut by 3 bases, the J end by 3 bases, with 3 bases between. The CDR3 runs 13 residues. Germline V gene data show CDR1 as LNHDA and CDR2 as SQIVND (reference sequence). CDR3 sequence reads: CASSMSGANVLTF. The DNA for the CDR3 is TGTGCCAGTAGTATGAGTGGGGCCAACGTCCTGACTTTC. Full variable domain (outside the CDR3, taken from reference TRBV19 and TRBJ2-6): DGGITQSPKYLFRKEGQNVTLSCEQNLNHDAMYWYRQDPGQGLRLIYYSQIVNDFQKGDIAEGYSVSREKKESFPLTVTSAQKNPTAFYLCASSMSGANVLTFGAGSRLTVL.

This chain links TRBV7-8 with TRBJ1-5; D unresolved. V lost 5 bases, J lost 2 bases, and 16 bases lay in between. CDR1 and CDR2 (germline): SGHVS, FQNEAQ. CDR3 size: 16 residues. CDR3 DNA sequence: TGTGCCAGCAGCCTCAAGCGAGGGATGCGCAATCAGCCCCAGCATTTT. It is translated as CASSLKRGMRNQPQHF. Full variable domain (rest looked up from reference TRBV7-8 and TRBJ1-5): GAGVSQSPRYKVAKRGQDVALRCDPISGHVSLFWYQQALGQGPEFLTYFQNEAQLDKSGLPSDRFFAERPEGSVSTLKIQRTQQEDSAVYLCASSLKRGMRNQPQHFGDGTRLSIL.

The rearrangement joins TRBV28 to TRBJ2-2; no clear D. Per germline, CDR1 MDHEN and CDR2 SYDVKM. Trimming shortened V by 3 bases and J by 6 bases, and 5 bases separated the two germline ends. There are 12 residues in the CDR3. CDR3 residues: CASSLVAGELFF. In DNA, the CDR3 is TGTGCCAGCAGTTTGGTAGCCGGGGAGCTGTTTTTT.

J is TRBJ2-5 and V is TRBV30, with a tentative D call TRBD1 (6 bases). The CDR3 is 12 residues long. V lost 5 bases, J lost 4 bases, and 11 bases lay in between. Germline V gives CDR1 GTSNPN, CDR2 SVGIG (reference sequence). DNA for the CDR3: TGTGCCTGGGAGACAGGAGGAGAGACCCAGTACTTC. Translation gives CAWETGGETQYF.

The genes are TRBV29-1 and TRBJ2-2; TRBD2 is a possible D gene (6 bases). There are 14 residues in the CDR3. The ends were cut back, 1 base at V and 4 bases at J, with 10 bases in the middle. Germline CDR1 reads SQVTM; CDR2 reads ANQGSEA. CDR3 region: CSVEALASTGELFF. DNA of the CDR3: TGCAGCGTTGAAGCGCTAGCGTCCACCGGGGAGCTGTTTTTT.

In regard to this clone: Its ends do not fully match the called genes, so a read error is possible. V is TRBV6-1 and J is TRBJ1-3, with TRBD1 as a possible D gene (6 bases). The CDR3 totals 15 residues. The germline gives CDR1 MNHNS, CDR2 SASEGT. The CDR3 DNA follows: TGTGCCAGCAGTGAAGGGGCCTACAGGGCCGAGCCTTGTCGTTTT. Translation gives CASSEGAYRAEPCRF.

J is TRBJ1-1 and V is TRBV6-6; TRBD1 matches at 7 bases. Germline V CDR1 and CDR2: MNHNY, SVGAGI (reference sequence). V lost 2 bases and J lost 2; bases outside the gene matches: 2. The length of the CDR3 is 14 residues. The CDR3 protein is CASSYQGGNTEAFF. CDR3 coding DNA: TGTGCCAGCAGTTACCAGGGGGGAAACACTGAAGCTTTCTTT.

The V and J genes are TRBV18 and TRBJ1-2; TRBD1 might be the D (6 bases). V dropped 3 bases and J dropped 5 bases, with 7 bases sitting between them. CDR1 is KGHSH, CDR2 LQKENI, per germline. The CDR3 length is 12 residues. DNA for the CDR3: TGTGCCAGCTCACCGGACAGTTATGGCTACACCTTC. Translated: CASSPDSYGYTF.

This chain joins TRBV19 and TRBJ2-2, with 12 bases fitting TRBD2. V trimming: 7 bases; J trimming: 9 bases; junction bases outside the gene matches: 12. Germline CDR1 is LNHDA and CDR2 is SQIVND (reference sequence). The CDR3 is made up of 16 amino acids. CDR3 sequence (DNA): TGTGCCAGTACTGATAGGACTAGCGGGATCGAGAGGGAGCTGTTTTTT. It translates to CASTDRTSGIERELFF.

The table lists this clone with a count of one. The rearrangement joins TRBV5-1 to TRBJ2-3; D uncertain. The CDR3 loop spans 13 amino acids. Germline-derived CDR1 and CDR2 are SGHRS and YFSETQ. Trimming shortened V by 4 bases and J by 2 bases, and 8 bases separated the two germline ends. The DNA of the CDR3 is TGCGCCAGCAGCAACTTAGCCACAGATACGCAGTATTTT. Its protein is CASSNLATDTQYF.

V gene TRBV12-5 combines with J gene TRBJ1-2; D is perhaps TRBD1 (5 bases). The CDR3 contains 12 residues. CDR1 and CDR2 (germline): LGHNT, FRNRAP. V lost 6 bases and J 4 bases, leaving 9 bases between the germline ends. The CDR3 region has the DNA TGTGCTAGTGGCACTCAGGGCTATGGCTACACCTTC. As protein: CASGTQGYGYTF.